A single sample is the source of the 10 T cell receptor beta chains below, sequenced in a study of T cell responses to AZD1222 COVID-19 vaccine. Only in-frame clones appear in the TCRdb table, and some are missing; sequencing was by immunoSEQ multiplex PCR. Of some 120,000 clones listed, 70% to 90% are singletons. The specimen comprised peripheral blood, sampled on day 0 of AZD1222 vaccination. The receptor source for this set is an adult in good health.

The chain carries TRBV19 and TRBJ1-3; 8 nucleotides agree with TRBD1. Germline lookup yields CDR1 LNHDA and CDR2 SQIVND (reference sequence). The CDR3 loop spans 15 amino acids. Germline trimming cut 10 bases from V and 0 bases from J; bases unmatched to any gene: 8. DNA for the CDR3: TGTGCCACTCGACAGGGGACGGGCTCTGGAAACACCATATATTTT. The encoded protein is CATRQGTGSGNTIYF.

The rearrangement uses TRBV12-3 or TRBV12-4 and TRBJ1-6; D unclear. Trimming took 5 bases from V and 10 from J, leaving 6 bases between them. The CDR3 covers 11 residues. CDR3 bases: TGTGCCAGCAGTCATAGGTCACCCCTCCACTTT. It is translated as CASSHRSPLHF.

The rearrangement joins TRBV11-1 to TRBJ2-1; 11 nucleotides line up with TRBD2. This CDR3 contains 16 residues. With 1 base clipped from V and 5 bases from J, the junction kept 4 bases outside the gene matches. The germline gives CDR1 SGHAT, CDR2 FQDESV (reference sequence). CDR3 region: CASSLVAGGLNNEQFF. The CDR3 nucleotides read TGTGCCAGCAGCTTAGTAGCGGGGGGGCTCAACAATGAGCAGTTCTTC.

This clone has only a few counts. This chain joins TRBV29-1 and TRBJ2-1; D unresolved. The germline V gene has CDR1 SQVTM and CDR2 ANQGSEA. Trimming removed 5 bases from V and 7 bases from J, with 12 bases in between. CDR3 length equals 12 residues. The CDR3 region is CSVSTPINEQFF. The CDR3 nucleotides are TGCAGCGTTTCAACACCGATTAATGAGCAGTTCTTC.

The chain carries TRBV29-1 and TRBJ2-7, with 14 bases that match TRBD2. The CDR3 loop spans 14 amino acids. Germline-derived CDR1 and CDR2 are SQVTM and ANQGSEA. The V and J ends lost 6 bases and 6 bases, in that order; junction bases with no gene match: 7. This CDR3 reads CSVTTSGGAREQYF. In DNA, the CDR3 is TGCAGCGTCACGACTAGCGGGGGGGCCCGCGAGCAGTACTTC.

The V and J genes are TRBV3-1 (or the pseudogene TRBV3-2) and TRBJ2-3; D is uncertain. V lost 1 base to trimming and J lost 4 bases, with 6 bases between them. The CDR3 loop spans 13 amino acids. Germline V CDR1 and CDR2: LGHDT, YNNKEL (reference sequence). CDR3 bases: TGTGCCAGCAGCCAAGCTTTCCCAGATACGCAGTATTTT. Its translation is CASSQAFPDTQYF.

The chain couples TRBV6-5 to TRBJ1-1; tentatively, D is TRBD1 (5 bases). This CDR3 spans 12 amino acids. Looked up from germline, CDR1 is MNHEY and CDR2 is SVGAGI. V gave up 7 bases and J gave up 8 bases, with 14 bases separating them. As DNA, the CDR3 is TGTGCCAGCACCGGGGGATTCCTGGAAGCTTTCTTT. It encodes CASTGGFLEAFF.

The chain is built from TRBV28 and TRBJ1-2; D remains ambiguous. The CDR3 totals 12 residues. CDR1 MDHEN and CDR2 SYDVKM come from the germline V gene. V was pared by 6 bases and J by 3 bases, with 8 bases between. CDR3 loop: CASSWQDYGYTF. DNA for the CDR3: TGTGCCAGCAGCTGGCAGGACTATGGCTACACCTTC.

The rearrangement joins TRBV27 to TRBJ2-1; D is unresolved. The germline CDR1 and CDR2 sequences are MNHEY and SMNVEV (reference sequence). The CDR3 extends over 13 amino acids. Trimming pared 2 bases from V and 10 bases from J, leaving 12 bases between. CDR3 amino acids: CASSLGVVGEQFF. The DNA of the CDR3 is TGTGCCAGCAGTTTAGGGGTAGTAGGAGAGCAGTTCTTC.

J is TRBJ1-1 and V is TRBV11-2; TRBD1 matches at 8 bases. With 4 bases clipped from V and 3 bases from J, the junction kept 4 bases outside the gene matches. Per the germline V gene, CDR1 is SGHAT and CDR2 is FQNNGV. The CDR3 runs to 14 residues. This chain's CDR3 is CASSSRGPDTEAFF. Written as DNA, the CDR3 is TGTGCCAGCAGCTCCAGGGGGCCGGACACTGAAGCTTTCTTT.